The T cell receptor beta chain described here comes from a study of T cell changes during pregnancy in multiple sclerosis. The CDR3 is made up of 15 amino acids. The germline V gene has CDR1 MRHNA and CDR2 SNTAGT. V lost 0 bases, J lost 6 bases, and 12 bases lay in between. The repertoire was sequenced with immunoSEQ multiplex PCR; TCRdb's copy has only in-frame clones and lacks some. The sample has 12,000 or so clones; about 85% are singletons. This clone was counted between two and nine times. Sequencing used CD8+ T cells from peripheral blood mononuclear cells, obtained in the second trimester of pregnancy. The V call is TRBV6-4, the J call TRBJ1-5; no reliable D call. The TCR sequence derives from a female donor in good health, enrolled as a control in a pregnancy study. CDR3 in amino acids: CASSDSAGSSQPQHF. The CDR3 coding sequence is TGTGCCAGCAGTGACTCGGCCGGGTCAAGTCAGCCCCAGCATTTT.